A single sample is the source of the 9 T cell receptor beta chains below, sequenced in a study of blood T cell repertoires in COVID-19. Assay used: immunoSEQ multiplex PCR; TCRdb lists only in-frame clones, some missing. The profile shows more than 70,000 clones, 70% to 90% of them singletons. Input material: peripheral blood. The receptors here all came from an elderly woman with active or convalescent COVID-19.

V is TRBV7-3 and J is TRBJ2-1; 9 bases are a match to TRBD2. This CDR3 has 14 amino acids. J was trimmed by 6 bases and V by 2 bases; bases with no gene match: 2. Germline V gene lookup returns CDR1 SGHTA and CDR2 FQGTGA. CDR3 nucleotides: TGTGCCAGCAGCTTAGCGGGAGGGCCCAATGAGCAGTTCTTC. It is translated as CASSLAGGPNEQFF.

The genes are TRBV19 and TRBJ2-3; unclear D gene. CDR3 length: 15 amino acids. The germline V and J ends were trimmed by 7 bases and 3 bases, with 17 bases remaining between them. The V gene's germline CDR1 is LNHDA and CDR2 SQIVND (reference sequence). The CDR3 protein is CASKIGRIQTDTQYF. In DNA form, the CDR3 reads TGTGCCAGTAAAATTGGGCGAATACAAACAGATACGCAGTATTTT.

This rearrangement joins TRBV4-2 to TRBJ2-7; no reliable D call. Germline-derived CDR1 and CDR2 are LGHNA and YNFKEQ. CDR3 length equals 14 residues. Trimming pared 3 bases from V and 2 bases from J, leaving 11 bases between. CDR3 coding DNA: TGTGCCAGCAGCCACGCACTATTGGCCTACGAGCAGTACTTC. As protein: CASSHALLAYEQYF.

This chain joins TRBV7-2 and TRBJ2-1; D not resolved. The germline CDR1 and CDR2 sequences are SGHTA and FQGNSA. Trimming took 0 bases from V and 7 from J, leaving 4 bases between them. This CDR3 is 12 amino acids long. In DNA form, the CDR3 reads TGTGCCAGCAGCTTAGCGCGGAATGAGCAGTTCTTC. It codes for CASSLARNEQFF.

The chain links TRBV19 to TRBJ1-2; D is unresolved. Germline V gene sequence: CDR1 LNHDA, CDR2 SQIVND (reference sequence). V lost 3 bases and J 4 bases, leaving 15 bases between the germline ends. CDR3 length equals 15 residues. The CDR3 here is CASSIGEGWGYGYTF. The CDR3 nucleotides read TGTGCCAGTAGTATCGGTGAGGGATGGGGCTATGGCTACACCTTC.

The sample holds one count of this clone. V gene TRBV9 combines with J gene TRBJ1-6; no clear D gene. The V gene lost 3 bases and the J gene lost 6 bases, with 10 bases spanning the gap. Germline CDR1 SGDLS, CDR2 YYNGEE. This CDR3 contains 14 residues. The CDR3 DNA is TGTGCCAGCAGCGCCCGCGGGAGTAATTCACCCCTCCACTTT. Its translation: CASSARGSNSPLHF.

The genes are TRBV19 and TRBJ1-5; D perhaps matches TRBD1 (6 bases). Germline V CDR1 and CDR2: LNHDA, SQIVND (reference sequence). V was clipped by 9 bases and J by 5 bases, with 17 bases between them. CDR3 length: 14 residues. The CDR3 sequence is CASTRGGGDQPQHF. CDR3 sequence (DNA): TGTGCCAGCACGCGGGGAGGGGGGGATCAGCCCCAGCATTTT.

The sample holds one count of this clone. In DNA form, the CDR3 reads TGTGCCAGCAGCTGGGGACTGTTGAACACTGAAGCTTTCTTT. Its protein is CASSWGLLNTEAFF. The chain is built from TRBV5-6 and TRBJ1-1; TRBD1 might be the D (5 bases). This CDR3 is 14 amino acids long. Looked up from germline, CDR1 is SGHDT and CDR2 is YYEEEE. Trimming removed 3 bases at V and 0 bases at J, with 9 bases between. The full variable domain, its missing parts supplied by reference TRBV5-6 and TRBJ1-1, is DAGVTQSPTHLIKTRGQQVTLRCSPKSGHDTVSWYQQALGQGPQFIFQYYEEEERQRGNFPDRFSGHQFPNYSSELNVNALLLGDSALYLCASSWGLLNTEAFFGQGTRLTVV.

J is TRBJ1-1 and V is TRBV4-2, with TRBD1 as a possible D gene (5 bases). The V gene lost 1 base and the J gene lost 2 bases, with 11 bases spanning the gap. Looked up from germline, CDR1 is LGHNA and CDR2 is YNFKEQ. The CDR3 runs to 15 residues. The CDR3 sequence: CASSQGPGGNTEAFF. CDR3 nucleotide sequence: TGTGCCAGCAGCCAAGGGCCCGGGGGAAACACTGAAGCTTTCTTT.